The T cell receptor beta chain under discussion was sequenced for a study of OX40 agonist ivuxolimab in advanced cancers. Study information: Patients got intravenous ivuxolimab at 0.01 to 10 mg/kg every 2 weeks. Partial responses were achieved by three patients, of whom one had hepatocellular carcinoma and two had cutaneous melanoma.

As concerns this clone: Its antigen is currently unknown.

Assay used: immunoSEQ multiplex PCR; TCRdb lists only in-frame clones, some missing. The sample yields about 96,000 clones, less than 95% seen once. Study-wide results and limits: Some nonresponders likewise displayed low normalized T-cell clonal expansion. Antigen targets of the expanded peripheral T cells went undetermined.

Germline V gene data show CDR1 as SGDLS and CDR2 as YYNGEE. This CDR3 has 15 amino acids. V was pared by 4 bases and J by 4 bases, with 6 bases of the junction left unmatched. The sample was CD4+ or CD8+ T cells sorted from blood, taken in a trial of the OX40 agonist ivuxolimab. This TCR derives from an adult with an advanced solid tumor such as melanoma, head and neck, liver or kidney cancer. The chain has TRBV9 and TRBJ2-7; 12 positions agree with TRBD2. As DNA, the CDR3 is TGTGCCAGCAGCCCGCGACTAGCGGGAGAGTACGAGCAGTACTTC. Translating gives CASSPRLAGEYEQYF.